The 31 T cell receptor beta chains reported below all come from one sample, sequenced in a study of T cell responses to AZD1222 COVID-19 vaccine. The table came from immunoSEQ multiplex PCR; TCRdb's copy has only in-frame clones and leaves some out. The table lists 66,000 or so clones, about 90% of them singletons. The sequencing used peripheral blood, collected on day 0 of AZD1222 vaccination. The receptors here all came from an adult in good health.

V gene TRBV30 combines with J gene TRBJ2-5, with 10 bases identical to TRBD2. Germline loops: CDR1 GTSNPN, CDR2 SVGIG (reference sequence). The CDR3 is 12 residues long. V lost 4 bases and J lost 4; bases outside the gene matches: 0. In nucleotides, the CDR3 is TGTGCCTGGACTAGCGGGGGAGAGACCCAGTACTTC. It is translated as CAWTSGGETQYF.

This chain connects TRBV7-2 to TRBJ1-3; D is uncertain. Germline lookup yields CDR1 SGHTA and CDR2 FQGNSA. Deletions cut 5 bases from V and 0 bases from J, with 5 bases between. This CDR3 is 13 amino acids long. The CDR3 bases are TGTGCCAGCAGCGCCGACTCTGGAAACACCATATATTTT. Protein: CASSADSGNTIYF.

V gene TRBV5-4 combines with J gene TRBJ2-7, with D possibly matching TRBD1 (6 bases). The V end was cut by 3 bases, the J end by 4 bases, with 11 bases between. CDR3 length: 13 amino acids. Germline V gene data show CDR1 as SGHNT and CDR2 as YYREEE (reference sequence). CDR3 coding DNA: TGTGCCAGCAGCTCGGATACAGGGTACGAGCAGTACTTC. Protein sequence: CASSSDTGYEQYF.

The chain links TRBV28 to TRBJ2-7; D unclear. This CDR3 has 13 amino acids. Germline loops: CDR1 MDHEN, CDR2 SYDVKM. The V and J ends lost 2 bases and 1 base respectively, with 6 bases between them. CDR3: CASSLGHSYEQYF. The CDR3 region has the DNA TGTGCCAGCAGTTTAGGCCATTCCTACGAGCAGTACTTC.

This clone was seen more than once but under ten times. The chain has TRBV6-5 and TRBJ2-7; the D gene is possibly TRBD2 (5 bases). Trimming left V 6 bases short and J 7 bases short, with 16 bases between. CDR3 length: 13 residues. Germline CDR1 is MNHEY and CDR2 is SVGAGI. This CDR3 is CASSPGHPGEQYF. In nucleotides, the CDR3 is TGTGCCAGCAGCCCGGGCCACCCGGGGGAGCAGTACTTC.

The CDR3 sequence: CASSTGPKRYF. The CDR3 nucleotides read TGTGCCAGCAGCACCGGACCCAAGCGGTATTTT. J is TRBJ2-3 and V is TRBV25-1; D not resolved. V was shortened by 6 bases and J by 14 bases, with 15 bases between the two germline ends. This CDR3 is 11 amino acids long. Germline V CDR1 and CDR2: MGHDK, SYGVNS.

The chain combines TRBV7-2 with TRBJ2-1, with 7 bases matching TRBD2. Germline CDR1 and CDR2: SGHTA and FQGNSA. The CDR3 runs 18 residues. J lost 7 bases, V lost 1 base, and 16 bases had no gene match. The CDR3 nucleotides are TGTGCCAGCAGCTTAGAGGCGCGCGGGAGAGCTTTTGTTAATGAGCAGTTCTTC. Its protein is CASSLEARGRAFVNEQFF.

The V and J genes are TRBV2 and TRBJ2-7, with TRBD1 matching over 7 bases. This CDR3 contains 15 residues. Germline CDR1 reads SNHLY; CDR2 reads FYNNEI. V dropped 6 bases and J dropped 4; count of bases not matched to a gene: 12. CDR3 in DNA: TGTGCCAGCAGGATTGGGACAGCGGCCGGGTACGAGCAGTACTTC. Translation gives CASRIGTAAGYEQYF. The whole variable domain, remainder taken from reference TRBV2 and TRBJ2-7, is EPEVTQTPSHQVTQMGQEVILRCVPISNHLYFYWYRQILGQKVEFLVSFYNNEISEKSEIFDDQFSVERPDGSNFTLKIRSTKLEDSAMYFCASRIGTAAGYEQYFGPGTRLTVT.

Concerning this clone: Other DNA sequences in this sample translate to the same CDR3. CDR3 loop: CASSTDSYEQYF. CDR3 DNA: TGTGCCAGCAGCACGGACTCCTACGAGCAGTACTTC. The chain is built from TRBV2 and TRBJ2-7, with D unclear. Looked up from germline, CDR1 is SNHLY and CDR2 is FYNNEI. This CDR3 region has 12 residues. Trimming removed 6 bases from V and 0 bases from J, with 6 bases in between.

This clone was observed once. The chain carries TRBV5-1 and TRBJ1-2; D not resolved. Trimming left V 4 bases short and J 4 bases short, with 5 bases between. Germline CDR1 SGHRS, CDR2 YFSETQ. The CDR3 contains 11 residues. In DNA, the CDR3 is TGCGCCAGCAGCGAGGGCTATGGCTACACCTTC. Amino acid sequence: CASSEGYGYTF.

V gene TRBV11-3 combines with J gene TRBJ1-2; a weak D match, TRBD1 (5 bases). Germline V gene data show CDR1 as SGHNT and CDR2 as YENEEA. The CDR3 is made up of 14 amino acids. Trimming stripped 3 bases from V and 7 bases from J, with 15 bases between. CDR3 sequence: CASSFLGGEAGYTF. The CDR3 bases are TGTGCCAGCAGCTTCCTGGGGGGAGAAGCTGGCTACACCTTC.

This clone has only one observation. This chain connects TRBV5-1 to TRBJ1-1, with a possible D match to TRBD1 (6 bases). Germline values: CDR1 SGHRS, CDR2 YFSETQ. The V end lost 3 bases, the J end lost 4 bases, and 19 bases lay between the germline ends. The CDR3 contains 16 residues. Here the CDR3 DNA reads TGCGCCAGCAGCTCCGCCGGATGGGGGCAGGCCACTGAAGCTTTCTTT. Translation: CASSSAGWGQATEAFF.

V and J are TRBV7-2 and TRBJ1-1; tentatively, D is TRBD1 (6 bases). The CDR3 consists of 15 residues. Germline V gene lookup returns CDR1 SGHTA and CDR2 FQGNSA. V was cut by 5 bases and J by 1 base, with 14 bases left in between. CDR3 nucleotide sequence: TGTGCCAGCAGCCTCCTCAGGGGCCAGAACACTGAAGCTTTCTTT. Its translation is CASSLLRGQNTEAFF.

J is TRBJ2-3 and V is TRBV6-2 or TRBV6-3; perhaps D is TRBD1 or TRBD2 (5 bases each). Trimming removed 5 bases from V and 0 bases from J, with 9 bases in between. The CDR3 runs to 14 residues. The germline CDR1 and CDR2 sequences are MNHEY and SVGEGT. CDR3 sequence: CASSPRDSTDTQYF. The CDR3 coding sequence is TGTGCCAGCAGTCCAAGGGACAGCACAGATACGCAGTATTTT.

This chain uses TRBV19 with TRBJ1-4; D uncertain. The germline V gene has CDR1 LNHDA and CDR2 SQIVND (reference sequence). V was cut by 8 bases and J by 3 bases, with 13 bases left in between. The CDR3 is 14 amino acids. In nucleotides, the CDR3 is TGTGCCAGTTCGGGATCGAGGGCTAATGAAAAACTGTTTTTT. This codes for CASSGSRANEKLFF. Full variable domain (remainder filled in from reference TRBV19 and TRBJ1-4): DGGITQSPKYLFRKEGQNVTLSCEQNLNHDAMYWYRQDPGQGLRLIYYSQIVNDFQKGDIAEGYSVSREKKESFPLTVTSAQKNPTAFYLCASSGSRANEKLFFGSGTQLSVL.

The rearrangement uses TRBV6-4 and TRBJ2-1, with 10 bases that match TRBD2. V shed 0 bases and J 6 bases; nucleotides not matched to a gene: 2. The CDR3 runs to 15 residues. CDR1 MRHNA and CDR2 SNTAGT come from the germline V gene. The CDR3 DNA reads as TGTGCCAGCAGTGACTCATCTAGCGGGAGCAATGAGCAGTTCTTC. Its translation is CASSDSSSGSNEQFF.

The chain employs TRBV19 and TRBJ1-5; D is unresolved. V was shortened by 1 base and J by 0 bases, with 19 bases between the two germline ends. CDR3 length equals 19 residues. Germline V gives CDR1 LNHDA, CDR2 SQIVND (reference sequence). CDR3 in DNA: TGTGCCAGTAGTATAGCCACAGCGGCATACCTTTATAGCAATCAGCCCCAGCATTTT. This translates into CASSIATAAYLYSNQPQHF.

This chain joins TRBV28 and TRBJ1-2; TRBD1 agrees at 7 bases. The trim removed 1 base at V and 0 bases at J, leaving 11 bases unmatched. The CDR3 is 18 amino acids. The germline gives CDR1 MDHEN, CDR2 SYDVKM. CDR3 bases: TGTGCCAGCAGTTTATTGGTGGGACAGCGAAGATCTAACTATGGCTACACCTTC. Translation gives CASSLLVGQRRSNYGYTF.

The chain combines TRBV4-1 with TRBJ2-3; 9 bases are shared with TRBD2. Germline CDR1 and CDR2: MGHRA and YSYEKL. The V segment lost 2 bases and the J segment 5 bases; nucleotides outside the gene matches: 8. The CDR3 consists of 16 residues. The CDR3 sequence: CASSQSRAGGLDTQYF. For the CDR3, the DNA is TGCGCCAGCAGCCAAAGTCGAGCGGGAGGATTAGATACGCAGTATTTT.

This clone was counted once. The chain recombines TRBV29-1 with TRBJ1-1, with D hard to call. The CDR3 consists of 14 residues. Trimming took off 7 bases at V and 0 bases at J, with 15 bases between the two ends. Germline V CDR1 and CDR2: SQVTM, ANQGSEA. CDR3 in DNA: TGCAGCGCCCCGGCGGCCAACATGAACACTGAAGCTTTCTTT. This gives the protein CSAPAANMNTEAFF.

V and J are TRBV12-3 or TRBV12-4 and TRBJ2-7, with TRBD1 matching over 7 bases. CDR3 length equals 13 residues. Trimming at V came to 5 bases and at J to 5 bases, leaving 6 bases not matched to a gene. CDR3 DNA sequence: TGTGCCAGCAGTACAGGGGAGAAGGACGAGCAGTACTTC. Translation gives CASSTGEKDEQYF.

The rearrangement joins TRBV7-8 to TRBJ1-1, with 7 nucleotides matching TRBD1. The CDR3 loop spans 14 amino acids. V trimming: 7 bases; J trimming: 3 bases; junction bases outside the gene matches: 8. CDR1 is SGHVS, CDR2 FQNEAQ, per germline. DNA of the CDR3: TGTGCCAGCAACACAGACAGGGCGGACACTGAAGCTTTCTTT. Amino acid sequence: CASNTDRADTEAFF.

This chain uses TRBV6-5 with TRBJ1-1, with a weak D call TRBD1 (5 bases). CDR3 length equals 13 residues. V was pared by 6 bases and J by 11 bases, with 19 bases between. CDR1 MNHEY and CDR2 SVGAGI come from the germline V gene. The CDR3 coding sequence is TGTGCCAGCAGGAGGGACTGGGGGGAGAGGGCTTTCTTT. This encodes CASRRDWGERAFF.

In its sample, this clone was seen once. The genes are TRBV6-5 and TRBJ2-7; possible D gene TRBD2, 7 bases. CDR1 is MNHEY, CDR2 SVGAGI, per germline. This CDR3 contains 15 residues. Deletions cut 0 bases from V and 6 bases from J, with 15 bases between. CDR3 nucleotide sequence: TGTGCCAGCAGTTACTCGAGGAAGGGGGGGAGCGAGCAGTACTTC. Protein sequence: CASSYSRKGGSEQYF.

This clone was observed a handful of times. The V call is TRBV20-1, the J call TRBJ1-1, with D unresolved. The V end was cut by 3 bases, the J end by 1 base, with 3 bases between. CDR3 length: 11 amino acids. CDR1 is DFQATT, CDR2 SNEGSKA, per germline (reference sequence). CDR3 in amino acids: CSASGNTEAFF. The CDR3 DNA follows: TGCAGTGCTAGCGGGAACACTGAAGCTTTCTTT.

V usage is TRBV2 and J usage is TRBJ2-5; 7 bases agree with TRBD2. J gave up 2 bases and V 3 bases, and 0 bases lay outside the gene matches. The CDR3 is 13 residues long. The germline V gene encodes CDR1 SNHLY and CDR2 FYNNEI. CDR3 sequence: CASSEGLQETQYF. CDR3 sequence (DNA): TGTGCCAGCAGTGAGGGACTACAAGAGACCCAGTACTTC.

J is TRBJ1-6 and V is TRBV12-3 or TRBV12-4, with TRBD1 as a possible D gene (5 bases). Trimming shortened V by 6 bases and J by 3 bases, and 6 bases separated the two germline ends. The CDR3 has 13 amino acids. The CDR3 DNA follows: TGTGCCAGCAGCAGGGACTATAATTCACCCCTCCACTTT. Translating it yields CASSRDYNSPLHF.

V is TRBV3-1 (or the pseudogene TRBV3-2) and J is TRBJ2-7; 7 bases map to TRBD1. This CDR3 contains 13 residues. V lost 7 bases to trimming and J lost 7 bases; unmatched junction nucleotides: 10. Germline assignment: CDR1 LGHDT and CDR2 YNNKEL (reference sequence). CDR3 protein: CASTRGRRGEQYF. DNA of the CDR3: TGTGCCAGCACCCGAGGCCGCAGGGGGGAGCAGTACTTC.

The chain joins TRBV20-1 to TRBJ2-7, with D uncertain. CDR1 DFQATT and CDR2 SNEGSKA come from the germline V gene (reference sequence). The CDR3 totals 11 residues. Here the CDR3 DNA reads TGCACCACTTATCGTAGCTACGAGCAGTACTTC. Its protein is CTTYRSYEQYF.

The V gene is TRBV5-1, the J gene TRBJ1-4; TRBD1 is a possible D gene (5 bases). V lost 8 bases, J lost 8 bases, and 16 bases lay in between. CDR1 is SGHRS, CDR2 YFSETQ, per germline. The CDR3 totals 13 residues. The CDR3 coding sequence is TGCGCCAGAATGGGACTCTATGGCGAAAAACTGTTTTTT. It translates to CARMGLYGEKLFF.

J is TRBJ1-4 and V is TRBV2, with 10 bases fitting TRBD1. This CDR3 has 13 amino acids. The germline V gene encodes CDR1 SNHLY and CDR2 FYNNEI. V was pared by 11 bases and J by 7 bases, with 7 bases of the junction left unmatched. CDR3 in DNA: TGTGCCGGAAGGGGACAGGGGCCTGAAAAACTGTTTTTT. Protein sequence: CAGRGQGPEKLFF.